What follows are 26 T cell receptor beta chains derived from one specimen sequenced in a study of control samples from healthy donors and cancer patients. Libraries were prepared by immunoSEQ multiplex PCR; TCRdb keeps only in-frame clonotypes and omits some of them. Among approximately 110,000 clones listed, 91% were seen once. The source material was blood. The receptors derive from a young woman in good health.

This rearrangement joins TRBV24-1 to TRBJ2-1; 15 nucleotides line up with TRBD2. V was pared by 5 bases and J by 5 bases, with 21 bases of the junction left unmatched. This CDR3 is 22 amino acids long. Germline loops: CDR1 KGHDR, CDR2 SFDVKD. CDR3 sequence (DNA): TGTGCCACCAGTGGTCCCACCTCCGGGACTAGCGGGAGGACACCGCCGAACAATGAGCAGTTCTTC. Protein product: CATSGPTSGTSGRTPPNNEQFF.

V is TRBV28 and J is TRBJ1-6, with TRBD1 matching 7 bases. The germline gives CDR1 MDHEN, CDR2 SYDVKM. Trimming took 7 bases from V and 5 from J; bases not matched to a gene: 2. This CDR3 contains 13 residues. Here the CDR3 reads CASIGTDNSPLHF. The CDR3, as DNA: TGTGCCAGCATAGGGACAGATAATTCACCCCTCCACTTT.

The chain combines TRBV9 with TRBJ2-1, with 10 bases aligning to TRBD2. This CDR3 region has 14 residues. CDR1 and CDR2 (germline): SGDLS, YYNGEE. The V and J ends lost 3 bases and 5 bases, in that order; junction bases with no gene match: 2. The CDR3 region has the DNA TGTGCCAGCAGCGGGGGACTAGCGCACAATGAGCAGTTCTTC. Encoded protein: CASSGGLAHNEQFF.

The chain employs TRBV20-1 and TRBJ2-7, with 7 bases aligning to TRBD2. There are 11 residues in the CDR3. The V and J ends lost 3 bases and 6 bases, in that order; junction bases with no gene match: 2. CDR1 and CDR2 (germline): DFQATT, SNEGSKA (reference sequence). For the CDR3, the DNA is TGCAGTGCTAGTGGGGGGGGCGAGCAGTACTTC. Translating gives CSASGGGEQYF.

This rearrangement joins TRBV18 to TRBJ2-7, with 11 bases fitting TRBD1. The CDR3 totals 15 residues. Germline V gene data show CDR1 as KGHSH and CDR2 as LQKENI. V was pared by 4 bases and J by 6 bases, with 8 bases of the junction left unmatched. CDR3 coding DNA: TGTGCCAGCTCACGCACGGGACAGGGGGTTGTCGAGCAGTACTTC. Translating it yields CASSRTGQGVVEQYF.

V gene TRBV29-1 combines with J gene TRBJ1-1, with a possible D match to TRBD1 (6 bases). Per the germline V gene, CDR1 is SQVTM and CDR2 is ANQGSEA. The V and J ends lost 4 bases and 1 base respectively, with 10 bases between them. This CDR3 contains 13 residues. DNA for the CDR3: TGCAGCGTTGTTTCGACAGGGAACACTGAAGCTTTCTTT. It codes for CSVVSTGNTEAFF.

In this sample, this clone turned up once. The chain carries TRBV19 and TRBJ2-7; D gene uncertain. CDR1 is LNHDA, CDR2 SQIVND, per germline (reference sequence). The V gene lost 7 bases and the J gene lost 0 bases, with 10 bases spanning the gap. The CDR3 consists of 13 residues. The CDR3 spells CASTPGPSYEQYF. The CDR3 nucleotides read TGTGCCAGTACCCCGGGTCCCTCCTACGAGCAGTACTTC.

The CDR3 nucleotides read TGCGCCAGCAGCCCGACAGGGAACACCGGGGAGCTGTTTTTT. It specifies CASSPTGNTGELFF. This sequence joins TRBV5-1 and TRBJ2-2, with D possibly TRBD1 on 6 matching bases. This CDR3 has 14 amino acids. The V gene lost 4 bases and the J gene lost 1 base, with 8 bases spanning the gap. The germline V gene has CDR1 SGHRS and CDR2 YFSETQ. The full variable domain, its missing parts supplied by reference TRBV5-1 and TRBJ2-2, is KAGVTQTPRYLIKTRGQQVTLSCSPISGHRSVSWYQQTPGQGLQFLFEYFSETQRNKGNFPGRFSGRQFSNSRSEMNVSTLELGDSALYLCASSPTGNTGELFFGEGSRLTVL.

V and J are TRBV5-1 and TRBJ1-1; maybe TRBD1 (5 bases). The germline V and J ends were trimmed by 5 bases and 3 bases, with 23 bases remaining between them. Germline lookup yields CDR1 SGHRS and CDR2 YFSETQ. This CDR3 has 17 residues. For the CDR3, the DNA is TGCGCCAGCAGAACTTCAGGGAACCCCCCTCGGGACACTGAAGCTTTCTTT. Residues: CASRTSGNPPRDTEAFF.

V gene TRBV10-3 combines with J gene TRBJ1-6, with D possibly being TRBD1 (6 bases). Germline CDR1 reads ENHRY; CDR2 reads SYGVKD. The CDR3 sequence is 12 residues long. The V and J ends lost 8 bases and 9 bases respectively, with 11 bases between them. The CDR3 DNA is TGTGCCATCGATAGGGGGGTTTCACCCCTCCACTTT. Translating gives CAIDRGVSPLHF.

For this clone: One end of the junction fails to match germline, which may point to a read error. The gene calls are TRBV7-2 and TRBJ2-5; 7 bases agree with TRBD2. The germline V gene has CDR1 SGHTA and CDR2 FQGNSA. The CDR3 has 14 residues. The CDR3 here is CASSLGLAQKTQYF. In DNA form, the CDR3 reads TGTGCCAGCAGCTTAGGACTAGCCCAAAAGACCCAGTACTTC.

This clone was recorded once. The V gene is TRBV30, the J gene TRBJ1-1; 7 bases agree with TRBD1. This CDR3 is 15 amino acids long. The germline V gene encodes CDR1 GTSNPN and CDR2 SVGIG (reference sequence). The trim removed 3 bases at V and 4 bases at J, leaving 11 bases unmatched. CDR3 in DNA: TGTGCCTGGAGCCCGTGGGCAGGGGGGGGCACTGAAGCTTTCTTT. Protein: CAWSPWAGGGTEAFF.

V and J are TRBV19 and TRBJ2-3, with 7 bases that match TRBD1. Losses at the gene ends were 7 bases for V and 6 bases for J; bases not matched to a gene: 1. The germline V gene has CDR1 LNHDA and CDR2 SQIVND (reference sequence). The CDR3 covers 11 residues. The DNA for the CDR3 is TGTGCCAGTATGACAGGGGATACGCAGTATTTT. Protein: CASMTGDTQYF.

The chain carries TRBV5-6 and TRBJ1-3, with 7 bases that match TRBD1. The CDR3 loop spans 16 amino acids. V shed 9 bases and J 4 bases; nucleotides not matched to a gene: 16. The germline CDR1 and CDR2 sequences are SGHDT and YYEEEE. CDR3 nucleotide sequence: TGTGCCAACAGAAATACAGGGGCGTCTCGGGGAAACACCATATATTTT. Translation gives CANRNTGASRGNTIYF.

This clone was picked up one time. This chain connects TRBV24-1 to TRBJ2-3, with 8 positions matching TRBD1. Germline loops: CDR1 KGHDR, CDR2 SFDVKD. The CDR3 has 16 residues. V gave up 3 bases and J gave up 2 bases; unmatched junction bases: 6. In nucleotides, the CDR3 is TGTGCCACCAGTGATAGGGGGACAGGAATCACAGATACGCAGTATTTT. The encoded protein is CATSDRGTGITDTQYF.

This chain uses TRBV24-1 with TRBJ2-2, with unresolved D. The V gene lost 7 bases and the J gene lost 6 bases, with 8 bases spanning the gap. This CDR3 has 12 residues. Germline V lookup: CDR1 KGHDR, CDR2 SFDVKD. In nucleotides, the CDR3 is TGTGCCACCAGGAGTGGGTCCGGGGAGCTGTTTTTT. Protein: CATRSGSGELFF.

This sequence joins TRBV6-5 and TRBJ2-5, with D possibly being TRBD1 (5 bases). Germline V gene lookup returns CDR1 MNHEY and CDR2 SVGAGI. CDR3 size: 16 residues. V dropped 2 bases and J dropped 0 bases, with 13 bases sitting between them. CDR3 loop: CASSYRRQSYQETQYF. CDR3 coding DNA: TGTGCCAGCAGTTACCGGAGACAGTCGTACCAAGAGACCCAGTACTTC.

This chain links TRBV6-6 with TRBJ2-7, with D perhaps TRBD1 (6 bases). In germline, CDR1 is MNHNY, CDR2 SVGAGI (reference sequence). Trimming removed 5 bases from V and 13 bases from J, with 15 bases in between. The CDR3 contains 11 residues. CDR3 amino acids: CASSRGDRSYF. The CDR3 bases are TGTGCCAGCAGTCGCGGTGACAGGTCCTACTTC.

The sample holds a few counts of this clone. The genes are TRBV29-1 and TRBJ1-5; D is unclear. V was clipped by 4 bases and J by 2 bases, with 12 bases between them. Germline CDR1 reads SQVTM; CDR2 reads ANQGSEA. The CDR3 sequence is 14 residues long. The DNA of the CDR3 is TGCAGCGTTGTTGAGCGAAACGGCAATCAGCCCCAGCATTTT. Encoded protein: CSVVERNGNQPQHF.

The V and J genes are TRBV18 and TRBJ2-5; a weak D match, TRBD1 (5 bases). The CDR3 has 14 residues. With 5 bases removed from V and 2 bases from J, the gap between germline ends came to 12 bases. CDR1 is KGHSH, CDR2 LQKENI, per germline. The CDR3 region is CASSALDTQETQYF. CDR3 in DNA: TGTGCCAGCTCAGCATTGGACACACAAGAGACCCAGTACTTC.

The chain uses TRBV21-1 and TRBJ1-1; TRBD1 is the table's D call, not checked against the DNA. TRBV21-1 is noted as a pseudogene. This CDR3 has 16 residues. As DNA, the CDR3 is TGTGCCAGCAGCAAGTCCAAGGCAGGGGGAAAAACTGAAGCTTTCTTT. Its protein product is CASSKSKAGGKTEAFF.

CDR3 loop: CASSQDDRGTGELFF. The CDR3 DNA follows: TGCGCCAGCAGCCAGGATGACAGGGGCACCGGGGAGCTGTTTTTT. This chain joins TRBV4-3 and TRBJ2-2; TRBD1 matches at 8 bases. Germline values: CDR1 LGHNA, CDR2 YSLEER. The ends lost 3 bases at V and 4 bases at J; junction bases unmatched: 4. The CDR3 runs 15 residues.

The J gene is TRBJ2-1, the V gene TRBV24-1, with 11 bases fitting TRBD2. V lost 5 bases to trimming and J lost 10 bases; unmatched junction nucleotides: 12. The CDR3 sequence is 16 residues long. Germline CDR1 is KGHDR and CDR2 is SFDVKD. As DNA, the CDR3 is TGTGCCACCAGTGGGTACGGGACTAGCGGCCACTGGGAGCAGTTCTTC. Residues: CATSGYGTSGHWEQFF.

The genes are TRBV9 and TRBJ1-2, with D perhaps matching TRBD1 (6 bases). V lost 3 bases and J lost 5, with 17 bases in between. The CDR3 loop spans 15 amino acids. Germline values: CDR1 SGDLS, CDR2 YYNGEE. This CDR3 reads CASSATGYQGYGYTF. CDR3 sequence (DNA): TGTGCCAGCAGCGCGACAGGTTACCAGGGTTATGGCTACACCTTC.

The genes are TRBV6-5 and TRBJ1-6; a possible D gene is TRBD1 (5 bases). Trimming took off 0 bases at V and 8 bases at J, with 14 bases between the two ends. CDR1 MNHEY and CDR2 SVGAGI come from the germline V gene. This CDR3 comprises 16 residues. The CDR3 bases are TGTGCCAGCAGTTACTCGATTGCAGGGATGCATTCACCCCTCCACTTT. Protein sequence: CASSYSIAGMHSPLHF.

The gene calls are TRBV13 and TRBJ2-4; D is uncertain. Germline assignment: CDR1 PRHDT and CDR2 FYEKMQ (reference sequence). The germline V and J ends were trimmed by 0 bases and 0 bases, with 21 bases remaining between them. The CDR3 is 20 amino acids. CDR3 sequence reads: CASSLGPTANSLLAKNIQYF. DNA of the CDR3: TGTGCCAGCAGCTTAGGCCCCACAGCTAATAGCTTGCTAGCCAAAAACATTCAGTACTTC.